A selection of T cell receptor beta chains follows, all from one sample in a study of shared clonotypes between healthy human individuals. The method was immunoSEQ multiplex PCR; TCRdb's version includes in-frame clones alone and lacks a portion of them. The sample lists roughly 1,500,000 clones, 95% to 99% occurring once. The sequencing sample was made of naive CD4+ T cells sorted from blood. The source of these receptors is a man in his thirties or forties in good health. Each CDR3 is given with its conserved first and last residue. Clone size is not always given. Where it is, it says once, few, many or a class for expanded clones.

.	TRBV28	TRBJ1-2	CASRSGTANYGYTF
.	TRBV7-2	TRBJ2-1	CASSPKPGQGVGNEQFF
.	TRBV6-1	TRBJ1-4	CASSEVSRSEKLFF
.	TRBV2	TRBJ1-1	CASKGTGDTEAFF
.	TRBV7-2	TRBJ2-3	CASSPIDWEVPDTQYF
once	TRBV15	TRBJ1-5	CATSASRGVLDQPQHF
.	TRBV7-6	TRBJ2-7	CASSFSPSGNGEQYF
.	TRBV28	TRBJ1-4	CASTPGSAWEKLFF
.	TRBV2	TRBJ2-3	CASSEGWTDTQYF
.	TRBV7-9	TRBJ2-1	CASSLGQFSYNEQFF
.	TRBV5-1	TRBJ2-5	CASSLDVGGQETQYF
.	TRBV28	TRBJ1-4	CASSLPTGWGEKLFF
.	TRBV5-1	TRBJ2-1	CASSFRDIVGEQFF
.	TRBV7-2	TRBJ2-5	CASSPFPEIQETQYF
once	TRBV28	TRBJ2-3	CASSVMTGGTDTQYF
.	TRBV5-1	TRBJ2-7	CASSTPGTGISYEQYF
.	TRBV5-6	TRBJ2-7	CASSLALRETYEQYF
.	TRBV9	TRBJ2-7	CASSVGTGTYEQYF
.	TRBV5-1	TRBJ1-1	CASSFTRGNTEAFF
.	TRBV5-1	TRBJ2-7	CASSSGLAGVGEQYF
.	TRBV27	TRBJ1-4	CASSLLKDEKLFF
.	TRBV19	TRBJ2-7	CASSPVAGTYEQYF
once	TRBV19	TRBJ1-1	CASRTVNTEAFF
once	TRBV7-9	TRBJ2-1	CASSFAFNEQFF
once	TRBV30	TRBJ2-2	CAWSAGTGNTGELFF
.	TRBV19	TRBJ2-7	CASSISGAYEQYF
.	TRBV5-1	TRBJ1-3	CASSLDRGNTIYF